The T cell receptor (beta chain) under discussion was sequenced for a study of T cell clonality in common variable immunodeficiency. Study findings and constraints: Shared TCRbeta clones were fewer between CVID subjects than controls.

Clones were read by immunoSEQ multiplex PCR, and TCRdb kept only the in-frame ones, dropping some. The table lists some 54,000 clones, with no singletons. V lost 10 bases and J lost 6; bases outside the gene matches: 13. This CDR3 spans 14 amino acids. CDR1 and CDR2 (germline): LNHDA, SQIVND (reference sequence). This clone was observed at least ten times. The antigen is not known. The read ends 3 residues early relative to the CDR3; the germline J gene fills the gap. The source is a person aged 18 to 75 in good health. Specimen: peripheral blood mononuclear cells. V usage is TRBV19 and J usage is TRBJ2-3; 7 bases align to TRBD1. CDR3 bases read: TGTGCCACCTCGACAGGGTCAATGGGGGATACG. Residues: CATSTGSMGDT. Given in full, the CDR3 is CATSTGSMGDTQYF.